These 18 T cell receptor beta chains came from one sample sequenced in a study of cytomegalovirus exposure and HLA in healthy donors. The method was immunoSEQ multiplex PCR; TCRdb's version includes in-frame clones alone and lacks a portion of them. The sample consists of tens of thousands of clones, 90% to 96% of them appearing once. Sequenced material: PBMCs. The receptors come from a man younger than 35 in good health and CMV-seropositive.

The CDR3 bases are TGCAGCGTTGAGGGACTAGCGGATGACTCCTACAATGAGCAGTTCTTC. It encodes CSVEGLADDSYNEQFF. This chain connects TRBV29-1 to TRBJ2-1, with 11 bases lining up with TRBD2. After removal of 3 bases from V and 0 bases from J, the junction contained 4 bases not matched to a gene. The CDR3 extends over 16 amino acids. The germline V gene encodes CDR1 SQVTM and CDR2 ANQGSEA.

This chain uses TRBV7-8 with TRBJ1-5, with 7 bases aligning to TRBD1. This CDR3 is built from 14 residues. Germline V gene lookup returns CDR1 SGHVS and CDR2 FQNEAQ. After removal of 7 bases from V and 4 bases from J, the junction contained 7 bases not matched to a gene. CDR3 DNA sequence: TGTGCCAGCACCCCCTTGGACAGGAATCAGCCCCAGCATTTT. It yields the protein CASTPLDRNQPQHF.

This clone was found a few times. The rearrangement joins TRBV6-4 to TRBJ2-3; 8 bases agree with TRBD1. The CDR3 spans 15 residues. Germline CDR1 is MRHNA and CDR2 is SNTAGT. Germline trimming cut 0 bases from V and 4 bases from J; bases unmatched to any gene: 3. The CDR3 region is CASSDSAGGADTQYF. The CDR3 coding sequence is TGTGCCAGCAGTGACTCGGCAGGGGGCGCAGATACGCAGTATTTT.

This sequence joins TRBV6-5 and TRBJ1-2, with D hard to call. The CDR3 loop spans 14 amino acids. V lost 6 bases to trimming and J lost 6 bases, with 17 bases between them. From germline, CDR1 is MNHEY and CDR2 SVGAGI. CDR3 sequence: CASRRGSGRDGYTF. DNA of the CDR3: TGTGCCAGCAGACGGGGATCTGGGCGGGATGGCTACACCTTC.

This sequence joins TRBV30 and TRBJ1-2; tentatively, D is TRBD1 (6 bases). The CDR3 extends over 15 amino acids. CDR1 and CDR2 from the germline V gene are GTSNPN and SVGIG (reference sequence). The V end was cut by 2 bases, the J end by 1 base, with 14 bases between. CDR3 DNA sequence: TGTGCCTGGAGTCGTCCCGGGACAAATAACTATGGCTACACCTTC. Its translation is CAWSRPGTNNYGYTF.

The gene calls are TRBV18 and TRBJ2-2, with D tentatively TRBD2 (5 bases). V was cut by 4 bases and J by 2 bases, with 14 bases left in between. CDR1 KGHSH and CDR2 LQKENI come from the germline V gene. This CDR3 is built from 16 residues. The CDR3 sequence: CASSRAAVPNTGELFF. DNA of the CDR3: TGTGCCAGCTCACGAGCGGCCGTTCCTAACACCGGGGAGCTGTTTTTT.

J is TRBJ1-3 and V is TRBV29-1; unclear D gene. The germline V and J ends were trimmed by 3 bases and 8 bases, with 17 bases remaining between them. The V gene's germline CDR1 is SQVTM and CDR2 ANQGSEA. This CDR3 spans 14 amino acids. The CDR3: CSVEVGGLVDTIYF. The CDR3 nucleotides are TGCAGCGTTGAGGTTGGAGGATTGGTGGACACCATATATTTT.

V and J are TRBV5-1 and TRBJ2-1, with TRBD2 as a possible D gene (5 bases). The germline V and J ends were trimmed by 0 bases and 3 bases, with 13 bases remaining between them. The CDR3 is made up of 16 amino acids. Germline CDR1 SGHRS, CDR2 YFSETQ. CDR3 protein: CASSLDGPRGYNEQFF. CDR3 DNA: TGCGCCAGCAGCTTGGATGGCCCCCGGGGCTACAATGAGCAGTTCTTC.

The rearrangement links TRBV18 to TRBJ2-1; D unclear. The CDR3 is 13 residues long. CDR1 KGHSH and CDR2 LQKENI come from the germline V gene. V was pared by 4 bases and J by 11 bases, with 15 bases between. The CDR3 is CASSLTLETQQFF. CDR3 DNA sequence: TGTGCCAGCTCACTGACCCTCGAGACTCAGCAGTTCTTC.

The chain carries TRBV27 and TRBJ1-1; perhaps TRBD1 as D (5 bases). Trimming cost V 9 bases and J 3 bases, with 17 bases left between them. This CDR3 comprises 14 residues. The germline CDR1 and CDR2 sequences are MNHEY and SMNVEV (reference sequence). The CDR3: CASAGLGVDTEAFF. CDR3 nucleotide sequence: TGTGCCAGTGCGGGGCTAGGGGTCGACACTGAAGCTTTCTTT.

This rearrangement joins TRBV6-5 to TRBJ2-2; 10 bases are a match to TRBD1. The length of the CDR3 is 15 residues. Germline CDR1 reads MNHEY; CDR2 reads SVGAGI. V gave up 1 base and J gave up 6 bases; unmatched junction bases: 2. CDR3 protein: CASSYLTGGSGELFF. CDR3 nucleotides: TGTGCCAGCAGTTACTTGACAGGGGGCTCCGGGGAGCTGTTTTTT.

The rearrangement links TRBV4-1 to TRBJ2-3; 12 bases align to TRBD2. This CDR3 has 17 residues. The ends lost 4 bases at V and 2 bases at J; junction bases unmatched: 7. Germline V gene sequence: CDR1 MGHRA, CDR2 YSYEKL. The CDR3 DNA sequence: TGCGCCAGCAGCCGAAGACTAGCGGGAGACGTCACAGATACGCAGTATTTT. Protein product: CASSRRLAGDVTDTQYF.

This clone was counted a single time. This rearrangement joins TRBV27 to TRBJ1-5; D may be TRBD1 (5 bases). The CDR3 runs to 15 residues. Per germline, CDR1 MNHEY and CDR2 SMNVEV (reference sequence). V gave up 4 bases and J gave up 1 base, with 11 bases separating them. The CDR3 sequence: CASSYGGGSNQPQHF. The CDR3 DNA reads as TGTGCCAGCAGTTACGGGGGGGGAAGCAATCAGCCCCAGCATTTT.

The V and J genes are TRBV9 and TRBJ2-3; TRBD2 aligns across 8 bases. CDR3 length: 16 residues. The V gene end was trimmed by 1 base and the J gene end by 4 bases; junction bases not matched to a gene: 8. Germline V gene sequence: CDR1 SGDLS, CDR2 YYNGEE. CDR3 sequence reads: CASSVMDGRAADTQYF. CDR3 DNA sequence: TGTGCCAGCAGCGTAATGGACGGGAGGGCGGCAGATACGCAGTATTTT.

This clone has only one observation. V is TRBV19 and J is TRBJ1-5; 12 bases map to TRBD1. The V gene end was trimmed by 6 bases and the J gene end by 4 bases; junction bases not matched to a gene: 7. Germline V gene data show CDR1 as LNHDA and CDR2 as SQIVND (reference sequence). The CDR3 spans 16 residues. The CDR3 sequence is CASRGDRGLGNQPQHF. The CDR3 DNA sequence: TGTGCCAGTAGGGGGGACAGGGGGCTTGGTAATCAGCCCCAGCATTTT.

The chain couples TRBV6-1 to TRBJ2-1, with 7 nucleotides matching TRBD2. There are 12 residues in the CDR3. Germline loops: CDR1 MNHNS, CDR2 SASEGT. The J segment lost 2 bases and the V segment lost 8 bases, leaving 0 bases of the junction unmatched. CDR3 DNA: TGTGCCAGCGGACTAGCCTACAATGAGCAGTTCTTC. This sequence encodes CASGLAYNEQFF.

The V call is TRBV28, the J call TRBJ1-3; TRBD1 aligns across 7 bases. The V gene's germline CDR1 is MDHEN and CDR2 SYDVKM. The CDR3 spans 15 residues. V lost 5 bases and J lost 4; bases outside the gene matches: 8. CDR3 protein: CASSPGTESGNTIYF. DNA for the CDR3: TGTGCCAGCAGTCCAGGGACAGAAAGCGGAAACACCATATATTTT.

CDR3 sequence (DNA): TGCGCCAGCAGCCAAGTTTGGGGGCAAAACTATGGCTACACCTTC. Protein: CASSQVWGQNYGYTF. V gene TRBV4-1 combines with J gene TRBJ1-2, with a tentative D call TRBD1 (6 bases). The CDR3 spans 15 residues. Germline CDR1 and CDR2: MGHRA and YSYEKL. The V end lost 1 base, the J end lost 2 bases, and 11 bases lay between the germline ends.